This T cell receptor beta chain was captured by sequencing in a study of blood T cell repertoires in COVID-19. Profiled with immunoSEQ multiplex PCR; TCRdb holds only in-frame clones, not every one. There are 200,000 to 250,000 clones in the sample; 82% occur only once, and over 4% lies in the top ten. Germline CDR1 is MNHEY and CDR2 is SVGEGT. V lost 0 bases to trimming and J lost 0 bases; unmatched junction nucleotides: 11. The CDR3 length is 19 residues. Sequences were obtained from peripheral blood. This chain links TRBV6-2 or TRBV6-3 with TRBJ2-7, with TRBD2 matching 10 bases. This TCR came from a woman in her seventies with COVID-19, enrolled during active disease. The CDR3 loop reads CASSYSPGLAGVISYEQYF. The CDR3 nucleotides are TGTGCCAGCAGTTACTCGCCCGGTCTAGCGGGAGTCATCTCCTACGAGCAGTACTTC.